The 14 T cell receptor beta chains given below trace back to one sample, sequenced in a study of shared clonotypes between healthy human individuals (dated by TCRdb to the early 2020s). To prepare the library, the immunoSEQ multiplex PCR assay was applied. This is the immuneACCESS table as TCRdb keeps it, with only in-frame sequences that have V and J called. A part of the clones is gone; compared with another copy, unresolved V genes explain less than half, and the rest is unexplained. This sample comprises about 1 million clones, roughly 80% of them detected only once. The ten largest clones represent less than 1.5% of the sample. The sequenced material came from memory CD4+ T cells sorted from blood. What the cell subset or site label conveys for this sample: CD45RA-negative fraction. All receptors come from a man aged 18 to 35 in good health.

The V gene is TRBV19, the J gene TRBJ1-4, with D perhaps matching TRBD1 (5 bases). Between the trimmed V and J ends, which lost 3 bases and 8 bases, there was a span of 13 bases. The V gene's germline CDR1 is LNHDA and CDR2 SQIVND (reference sequence). The CDR3 extends over 14 amino acids. CDR3 sequence (DNA): TGTGCCAGTAGTATCTTCAGGGATAGGGAAAAACTGTTTTTT. This sequence encodes CASSIFRDREKLFF.

The CDR3: CAISEDGPPATQYF. CDR3 in DNA: TGTGCCATCAGTGAGGATGGCCCACCCGCTACGCAGTATTTT. J is TRBJ2-3 and V is TRBV10-3, with D hard to call. The CDR3 runs 14 residues. The germline V gene has CDR1 ENHRY and CDR2 SYGVKD. The ends were cut back, 2 bases at V and 8 bases at J, with 14 bases in the middle.

This clone appeared once. The chain joins TRBV6-6 to TRBJ1-5, with a weak D call TRBD1 (5 bases). V lost 6 bases to trimming and J lost 7 bases, with 19 bases between them. Germline V lookup: CDR1 MNHNY, CDR2 SVGAGI (reference sequence). This CDR3 comprises 15 residues. DNA of the CDR3: TGTGCCAGCAGCCCATTCAAACTTGGGGGGCAGCCCCAGCATTTT. Translating gives CASSPFKLGGQPQHF.

V is TRBV2 and J is TRBJ2-4; D is undetermined. The CDR3 is made up of 12 amino acids. V was shortened by 6 bases and J by 15 bases, with 18 bases between the two germline ends. The germline gives CDR1 SNHLY, CDR2 FYNNEI. The CDR3 spells CASSGSKRGRYF. CDR3 in DNA: TGTGCCAGCAGCGGAAGTAAAAGAGGTCGGTACTTC.

V usage is TRBV7-9 and J usage is TRBJ2-5; 12 nucleotides match TRBD1. This CDR3 is 16 amino acids long. J lost 3 bases, V lost 5 bases, and 7 bases had no gene match. Germline values: CDR1 SEHNR, CDR2 FQNEAQ (reference sequence). This CDR3 reads CASSAGQGARKETQYF. Written as DNA, the CDR3 is TGTGCCAGCAGCGCGGGACAGGGGGCGAGAAAAGAGACCCAGTACTTC.

J is TRBJ2-4 and V is TRBV18; tentatively, D is TRBD2 (6 bases). The germline V and J ends were trimmed by 3 bases and 6 bases, with 9 bases remaining between them. The germline gives CDR1 KGHSH, CDR2 LQKENI. This CDR3 spans 13 amino acids. DNA for the CDR3: TGTGCCAGCTCACCGGGGGAGGCAAACATTCAGTACTTC. This translates into CASSPGEANIQYF.

The chain uses TRBV10-2 and TRBJ1-2, with D unresolved. The germline V gene has CDR1 WSHSY and CDR2 SAAADI. V was shortened by 8 bases and J by 2 bases, with 6 bases between the two germline ends. The CDR3 extends over 11 amino acids. The chain's CDR3 is CASQANYGYTF. CDR3 sequence (DNA): TGCGCCAGCCAGGCAAACTATGGCTACACCTTC.

This chain uses TRBV11-2 with TRBJ1-1, with D hard to call. CDR1 and CDR2 (germline): SGHAT, FQNNGV. The CDR3 sequence is 15 residues long. V lost 1 base to trimming and J lost 5 bases, with 14 bases between them. DNA of the CDR3: TGTGCCAGCAGCTTAGCGGCGGGCATGGGGACTGAAGCTTTCTTT. Amino acid sequence: CASSLAAGMGTEAFF.

J is TRBJ2-7 and V is TRBV28; 8 bases map to TRBD2. Per germline, CDR1 MDHEN and CDR2 SYDVKM. The CDR3 contains 15 residues. The junction had 3 bases not matched to a gene; V was cut back by 2 bases and J by 0 bases. The CDR3 DNA sequence: TGTGCCAGCAGTTTAAGCGGGGGCAACTCCTACGAGCAGTACTTC. Amino acids: CASSLSGGNSYEQYF.

This chain connects TRBV5-1 to TRBJ2-3; D gene ambiguous. V shed 1 base and J shed 2 bases, with 11 bases lying between them. The V gene's germline CDR1 is SGHRS and CDR2 YFSETQ. The CDR3 has 15 residues. The CDR3 loop reads CASSLQAAITDTQYF. In DNA, the CDR3 is TGCGCCAGCAGCTTGCAGGCGGCCATCACAGATACGCAGTATTTT.

The gene calls are TRBV2 and TRBJ2-5; 7 bases line up with TRBD2. The CDR3 extends over 16 amino acids. Germline lookup yields CDR1 SNHLY and CDR2 FYNNEI. Trimming cost V 6 bases and J 1 base; bases outside gene matches: 11. CDR3 amino acids: CASSPGTTFTQETQYF. In DNA form, the CDR3 reads TGTGCCAGCAGCCCCGGGACTACGTTTACCCAAGAGACCCAGTACTTC.

This clone was detected once. The V gene is TRBV5-6, the J gene TRBJ1-2; maybe TRBD1 (6 bases). Per the germline V gene, CDR1 is SGHDT and CDR2 is YYEEEE. The length of the CDR3 is 16 residues. The V and J ends lost 0 bases and 4 bases respectively, with 16 bases between them. The CDR3 DNA reads TGTGCCAGCAGCTTGGGACAGGTAGTCTCCCGCTATGGCTACACCTTC. This codes for CASSLGQVVSRYGYTF.

The rearrangement joins TRBV18 to TRBJ1-2, with 8 bases lining up with TRBD1. CDR3 length: 15 amino acids. The germline V gene encodes CDR1 KGHSH and CDR2 LQKENI. Losses at the gene ends were 3 bases for V and 4 bases for J; bases not matched to a gene: 7. DNA of the CDR3: TGTGCCAGCTCACCCGGACAGGGTGGGACCTATGGCTACACCTTC. Amino acid sequence: CASSPGQGGTYGYTF.

The genes are TRBV4-1 and TRBJ2-2; D gene uncertain. The V gene's germline CDR1 is MGHRA and CDR2 YSYEKL. The V end was cut by 3 bases, the J end by 5 bases, with 13 bases between. The CDR3 has 15 residues. The CDR3 region is CASSQGRLSTGELFF. In DNA, the CDR3 is TGCGCCAGCAGCCAGGGAAGACTTTCTACCGGGGAGCTGTTTTTT.